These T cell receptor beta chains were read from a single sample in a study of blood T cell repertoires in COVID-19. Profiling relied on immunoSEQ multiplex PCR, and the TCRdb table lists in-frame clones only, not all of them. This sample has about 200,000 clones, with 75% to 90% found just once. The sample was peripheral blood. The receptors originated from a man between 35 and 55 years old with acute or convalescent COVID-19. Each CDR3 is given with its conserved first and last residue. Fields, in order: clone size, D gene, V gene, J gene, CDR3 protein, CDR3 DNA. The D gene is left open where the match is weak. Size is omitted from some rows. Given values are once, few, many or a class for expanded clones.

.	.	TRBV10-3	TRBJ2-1	CAIKSLTRGGNEQFF	TGTGCCATCAAATCCCTTACTAGGGGGGGCAATGAGCAGTTCTTC
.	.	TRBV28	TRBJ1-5	CASRSGEYQPQHF	TGTGCCAGCAGGAGCGGGGAATATCAGCCCCAGCATTTT
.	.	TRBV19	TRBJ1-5	CASSIESGRGGPQHF	TGTGCCAGTAGTATAGAAAGCGGACGGGGGGGGCCCCAGCATTTT
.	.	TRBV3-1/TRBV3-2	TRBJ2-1	CASSQGGTIRNEQFF	TGTGCCAGCAGCCAAGGCGGGACCATAAGAAATGAGCAGTTCTTC
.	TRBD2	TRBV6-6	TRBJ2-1	CASRSSGGANEQFF	TGTGCCAGCCGATCTAGCGGGGGGGCGAATGAGCAGTTCTTC
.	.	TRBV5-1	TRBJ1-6	CASSLTGLINSPLHF	TGCGCCAGCAGCTTGACGGGACTGATTAATTCACCCCTCCACTTT
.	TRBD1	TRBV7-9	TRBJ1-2	CASSFLQGEAYGYTF	TGTGCCAGCAGCTTCCTTCAGGGGGAGGCCTATGGCTACACCTTC
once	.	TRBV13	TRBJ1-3	CASSWGGTRTASGNTIYF	TGTGCCAGCAGCTGGGGGGGGACTCGGACAGCCTCTGGAAACACCATATATTTT
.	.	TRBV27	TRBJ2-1	CASSPLAGGSYNEQFF	TGTGCCAGCAGTCCTCTCGCCGGGGGCTCCTACAATGAGCAGTTCTTC
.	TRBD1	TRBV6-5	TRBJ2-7	CASSYSTGTGPYEQYF	TGTGCCAGCAGTTACTCCACCGGGACAGGGCCTTACGAGCAGTACTTC
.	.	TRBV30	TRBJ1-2	CAWDAKGQSNYGYTF	TGTGCCTGGGATGCCAAAGGACAGTCTAACTATGGCTACACCTTC
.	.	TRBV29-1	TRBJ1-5	CSVLDRVGQPQHF	TGCAGCGTCTTAGACCGGGTGGGTCAGCCCCAGCATTTT
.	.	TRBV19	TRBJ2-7	CASTPQSGVEQYF	TGTGCCAGTACCCCGCAGTCCGGGGTCGAGCAGTACTTC
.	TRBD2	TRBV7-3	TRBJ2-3	CASSPTSGTDTQYF	TGTGCCAGCAGCCCCACTAGCGGCACAGATACGCAGTATTTT
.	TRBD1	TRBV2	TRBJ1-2	CASSDGDRGNYGYTF	TGTGCCAGCAGTGACGGGGACAGGGGGAACTATGGCTACACCTTC
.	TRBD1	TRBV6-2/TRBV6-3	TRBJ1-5	CASSYLGRGLNQPQHF	TGTGCCAGCAGTTACCTCGGCAGGGGGCTGAATCAGCCCCAGCATTTT
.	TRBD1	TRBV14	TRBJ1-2	CASSPRTGFNYGYTF	TGTGCCAGCAGCCCCCGGACAGGATTTAACTATGGCTACACCTTC
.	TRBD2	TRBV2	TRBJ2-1	CASSESGGAAFF	TGTGCCAGCAGTGAGAGCGGGGGGGCGGCGTTCTTC
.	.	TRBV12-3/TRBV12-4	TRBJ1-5	CASVAPNQPQHF	TGTGCCAGCGTAGCCCCTAATCAGCCCCAGCATTTT
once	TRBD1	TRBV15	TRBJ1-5	CATSPMQGAGNQPQHF	TGTGCCACCAGTCCGATGCAGGGGGCTGGCAATCAGCCCCAGCATTTT
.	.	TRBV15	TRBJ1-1	CATSRKAGFEAFF	TGTGCCACCAGCAGAAAGGCAGGCTTTGAAGCTTTCTTT
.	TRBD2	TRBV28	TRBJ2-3	CASSFRGVLTDTQYF	TGTGCCAGCAGTTTCCGGGGGGTCCTCACAGATACGCAGTATTTT
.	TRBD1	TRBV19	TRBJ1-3	CASSIVGQGSGNTIYF	TGTGCCAGTAGTATAGTGGGACAGGGAAGTGGAAACACCATATATTTT
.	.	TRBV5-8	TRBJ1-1	CASSLHGGLGTEAFF	TGTGCCAGCAGCCTACACGGGGGGCTCGGAACTGAAGCTTTCTTT
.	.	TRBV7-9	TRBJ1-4	CASSSDKTTNEKLFF	TGTGCCAGCAGCTCCGACAAGACAACTAATGAAAAACTGTTTTTT
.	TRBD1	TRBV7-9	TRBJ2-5	CASSFVFRGPGETQYF	TGTGCCAGCAGCTTTGTATTCAGGGGGCCCGGAGAGACCCAGTACTTC
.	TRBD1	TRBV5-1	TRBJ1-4	CASSRSPGTGVYTTNEKLFF	TGCGCCAGCAGCCGATCTCCCGGGACAGGGGTTTACACAACTAATGAAAAACTGTTTTTT
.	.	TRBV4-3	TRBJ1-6	CASSQDTNRWNSPLHF	TGCGCCAGCAGCCAAGATACGAACAGGTGGAATTCACCCCTCCACTTT
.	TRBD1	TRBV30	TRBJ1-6	CAWSPRTGLDSPLHF	TGTGCCTGGAGTCCTAGGACAGGTTTGGATTCACCCCTCCACTTT
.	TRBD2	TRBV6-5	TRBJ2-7	CASSYEAGGAYEQYF	TGTGCCAGCAGTTACGAAGCGGGGGGCGCCTACGAGCAGTACTTC
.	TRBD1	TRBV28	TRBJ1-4	CASGDRATNEKLFF	TGTGCCAGCGGAGACAGGGCTACTAATGAAAAACTGTTTTTT
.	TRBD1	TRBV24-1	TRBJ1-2	CATSLGTVNYGYTF	TGTGCCACCAGCTTGGGGACAGTTAACTATGGCTACACCTTC
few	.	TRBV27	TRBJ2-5	CASSLRREETQYF	TGTGCCAGCAGTTTAAGACGGGAGGAGACCCAGTACTTC
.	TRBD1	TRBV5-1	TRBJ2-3	CASSLAGQSTDTQYF	TGCGCCAGCAGCTTGGCGGGACAGAGCACAGATACGCAGTATTTT
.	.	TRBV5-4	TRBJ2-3	CASSVTRGARTDTQYF	TGTGCCAGCAGCGTTACTCGGGGGGCGAGGACAGATACGCAGTATTTT
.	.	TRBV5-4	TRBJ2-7	CASSIKGRPYEQYF	TGTGCCAGCAGCATCAAGGGGCGCCCCTACGAGCAGTACTTC
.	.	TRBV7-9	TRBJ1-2	CASSLAVIGDGYTF	TGTGCCAGCAGCTTAGCGGTTATAGGGGATGGCTACACCTTC
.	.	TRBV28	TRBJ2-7	CASSSPNGRVVYEQYF	TGTGCCAGCAGTTCCCCAAATGGCAGGGTAGTCTACGAGCAGTACTTC
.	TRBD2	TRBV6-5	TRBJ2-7	CASSYSWGGYEQYF	TGTGCCAGCAGTTACTCGTGGGGAGGGTACGAGCAGTACTTC
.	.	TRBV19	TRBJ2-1	CASSIGGVEQFF	TGTGCCAGTAGTATAGGGGGAGTTGAGCAGTTCTTC
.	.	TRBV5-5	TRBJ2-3	CASSLGIATDTQYF	TGTGCCAGCAGCTTGGGCATAGCCACAGATACGCAGTATTTT
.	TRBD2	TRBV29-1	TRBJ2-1	CSVDSGVAGTSGRLKQFF	TGCAGCGTTGACTCGGGAGTAGCCGGGACTAGCGGGAGATTGAAGCAGTTCTTC
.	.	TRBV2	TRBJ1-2	CASITVKGVFGYTF	TGTGCCAGCATAACTGTGAAGGGAGTATTTGGCTACACCTTC
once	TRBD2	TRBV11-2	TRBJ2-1	CASRRLAGGSYNEQFF	TGTGCCAGCAGACGACTAGCGGGAGGCTCCTACAATGAGCAGTTCTTC
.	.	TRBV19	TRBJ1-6	CASSITVGDNSPLHF	TGTGCCAGTAGTATTACAGTCGGGGATAATTCACCCCTCCACTTT
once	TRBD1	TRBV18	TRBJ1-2	CASSPGQAQTSNYGYTF	TGTGCCAGCTCACCTGGACAGGCCCAGACTTCGAACTATGGCTACACCTTC
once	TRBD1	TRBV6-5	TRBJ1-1	CASSYSLQGAREAFF	TGTGCCAGCAGTTACTCCTTACAGGGGGCGCGGGAAGCTTTCTTT
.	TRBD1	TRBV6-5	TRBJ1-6	CASSPRDRDNSPLHF	TGTGCCAGCAGTCCCCGGGACAGGGATAATTCACCCCTCCACTTT
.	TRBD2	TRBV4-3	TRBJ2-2	CASSQEGLAVNTGELFF	TGCGCCAGCAGCCAAGAGGGACTAGCGGTGAACACCGGGGAGCTGTTTTTT
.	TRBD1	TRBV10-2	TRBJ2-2	CASSRTGAAGELFF	TGCGCCAGCAGCCGGACAGGGGCGGCCGGGGAGCTGTTTTTT
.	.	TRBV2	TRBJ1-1	CASAGKMNTEAFF	TGTGCCAGCGCGGGGAAGATGAACACTGAAGCTTTCTTT
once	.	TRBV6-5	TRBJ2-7	CASIRTDSYEQYF	TGTGCCAGCATTAGGACAGACTCCTACGAGCAGTACTTC
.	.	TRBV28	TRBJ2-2	CASTIGGTAPGELFF	TGTGCCAGCACCATCGGAGGGACAGCCCCCGGGGAGCTGTTTTTT
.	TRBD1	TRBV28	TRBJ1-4	CASLALRTGRKLFF	TGTGCCAGCTTAGCACTACGGACAGGGAGAAAACTGTTTTTT
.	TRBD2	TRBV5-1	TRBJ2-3	CASSPSGRTDTQYF	TGCGCCAGTTCCCCTAGCGGGAGGACAGATACGCAGTATTTT
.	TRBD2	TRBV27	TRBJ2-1	CASSSGTSPWGNEQFF	TGTGCCAGCAGTTCAGGGACTAGCCCCTGGGGTAATGAGCAGTTCTTC